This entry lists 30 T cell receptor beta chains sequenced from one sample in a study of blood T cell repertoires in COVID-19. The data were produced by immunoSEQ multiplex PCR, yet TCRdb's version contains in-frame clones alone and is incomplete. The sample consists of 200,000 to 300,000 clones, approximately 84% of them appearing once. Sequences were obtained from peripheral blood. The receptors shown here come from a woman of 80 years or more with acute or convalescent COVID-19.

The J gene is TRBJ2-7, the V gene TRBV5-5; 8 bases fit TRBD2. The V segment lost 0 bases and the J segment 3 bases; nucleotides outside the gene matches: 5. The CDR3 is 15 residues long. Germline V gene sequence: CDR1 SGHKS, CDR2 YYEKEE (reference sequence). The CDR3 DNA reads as TGTGCCAGCAGCTTGGCGGGGGGGTTAGGCTACGAGCAGTACTTC. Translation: CASSLAGGLGYEQYF.

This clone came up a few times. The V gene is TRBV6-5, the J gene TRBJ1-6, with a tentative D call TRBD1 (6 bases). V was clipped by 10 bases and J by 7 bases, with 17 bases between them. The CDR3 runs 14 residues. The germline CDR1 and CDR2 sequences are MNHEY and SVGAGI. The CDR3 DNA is TGTGCCACGGGGCCCGGGACACCGAATTCACCCCTCCACTTT. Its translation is CATGPGTPNSPLHF.

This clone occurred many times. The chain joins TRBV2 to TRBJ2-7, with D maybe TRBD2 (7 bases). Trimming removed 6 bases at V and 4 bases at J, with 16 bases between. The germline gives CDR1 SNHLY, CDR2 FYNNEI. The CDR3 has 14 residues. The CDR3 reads CASRPSGGAYEQYF. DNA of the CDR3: TGTGCCAGCAGACCCTCTGGGGGGGCATACGAGCAGTACTTC.

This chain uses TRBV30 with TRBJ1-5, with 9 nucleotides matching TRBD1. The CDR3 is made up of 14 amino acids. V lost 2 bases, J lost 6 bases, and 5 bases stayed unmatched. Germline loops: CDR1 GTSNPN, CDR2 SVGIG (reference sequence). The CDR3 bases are TGTGCCTGGAGTCGGGACAGGGTTACTCAGCCCCAGCATTTT. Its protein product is CAWSRDRVTQPQHF.

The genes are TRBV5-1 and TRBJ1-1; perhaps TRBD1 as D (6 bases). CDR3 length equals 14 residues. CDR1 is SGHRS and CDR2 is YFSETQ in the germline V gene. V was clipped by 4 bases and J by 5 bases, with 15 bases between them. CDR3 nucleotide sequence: TGCGCCAGCAGCCGTTCCAGGGGTTGGACTGAAGCTTTCTTT. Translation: CASSRSRGWTEAFF.

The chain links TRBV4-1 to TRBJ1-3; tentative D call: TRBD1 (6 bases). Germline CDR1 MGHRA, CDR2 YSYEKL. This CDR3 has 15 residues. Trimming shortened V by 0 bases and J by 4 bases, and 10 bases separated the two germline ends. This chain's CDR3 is CASSQEQGTGNTIYF. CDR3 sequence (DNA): TGCGCCAGCAGCCAAGAACAGGGAACGGGAAACACCATATATTTT.

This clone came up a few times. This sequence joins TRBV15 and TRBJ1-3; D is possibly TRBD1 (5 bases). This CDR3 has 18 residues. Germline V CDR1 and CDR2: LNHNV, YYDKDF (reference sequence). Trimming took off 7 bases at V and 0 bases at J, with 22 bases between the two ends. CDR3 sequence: CATNPDRSVPSSGNTIYF. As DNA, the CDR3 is TGTGCCACCAACCCTGACAGATCCGTCCCTTCCTCTGGAAACACCATATATTTT.

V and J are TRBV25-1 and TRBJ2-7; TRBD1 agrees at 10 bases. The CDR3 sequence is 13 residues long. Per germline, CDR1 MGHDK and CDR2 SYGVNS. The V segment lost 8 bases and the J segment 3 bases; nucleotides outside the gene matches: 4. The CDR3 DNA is TGTGCCAGCGGGGGACAGGGGAACTACGAGCAGTACTTC. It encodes CASGGQGNYEQYF.

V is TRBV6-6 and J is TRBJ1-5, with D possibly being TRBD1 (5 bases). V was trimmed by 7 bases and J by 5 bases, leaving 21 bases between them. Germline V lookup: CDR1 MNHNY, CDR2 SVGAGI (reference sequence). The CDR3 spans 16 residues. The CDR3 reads CASNSWNQGGDQPQHF. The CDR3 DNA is TGTGCCAGCAACTCCTGGAACCAGGGAGGGGATCAGCCCCAGCATTTT.

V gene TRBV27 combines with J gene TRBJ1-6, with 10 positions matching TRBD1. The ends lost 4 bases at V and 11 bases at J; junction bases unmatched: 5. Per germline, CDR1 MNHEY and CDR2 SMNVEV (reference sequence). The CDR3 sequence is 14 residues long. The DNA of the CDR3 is TGTGCCAGCAGTTACGGGACAGGGGATCCACCCCTCCACTTT. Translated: CASSYGTGDPPLHF.

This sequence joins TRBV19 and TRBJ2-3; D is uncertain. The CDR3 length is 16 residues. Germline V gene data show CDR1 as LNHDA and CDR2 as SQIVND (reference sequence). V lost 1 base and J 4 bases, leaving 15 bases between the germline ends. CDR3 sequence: CASSIAQRRAPDTQYF. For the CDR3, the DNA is TGTGCCAGTAGTATAGCCCAGCGCAGAGCACCAGATACGCAGTATTTT.

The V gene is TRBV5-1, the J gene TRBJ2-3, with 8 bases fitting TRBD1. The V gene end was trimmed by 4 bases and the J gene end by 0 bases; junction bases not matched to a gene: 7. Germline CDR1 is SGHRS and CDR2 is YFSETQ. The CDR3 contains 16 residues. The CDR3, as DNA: TGCGCCAGCAGCACGCCGACAGGGGCCAGCACAGATACGCAGTATTTT. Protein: CASSTPTGASTDTQYF.

Written as DNA, the CDR3 is TGTGCCAGCAGCCTAGAGGGAGATACGCAGTATTTT. It encodes CASSLEGDTQYF. The chain is built from TRBV2 and TRBJ2-3; possibly TRBD2 for D (5 bases). This CDR3 is 12 amino acids long. The germline V and J ends were trimmed by 6 bases and 5 bases, with 9 bases remaining between them. The germline V gene encodes CDR1 SNHLY and CDR2 FYNNEI.

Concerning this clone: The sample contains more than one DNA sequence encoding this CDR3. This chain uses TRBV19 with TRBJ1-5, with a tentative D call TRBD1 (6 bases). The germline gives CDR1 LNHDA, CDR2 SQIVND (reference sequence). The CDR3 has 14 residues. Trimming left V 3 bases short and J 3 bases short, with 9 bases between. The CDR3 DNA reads TGTGCCAGTAGTATTGGACAGAACAATCAGCCCCAGCATTTT. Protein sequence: CASSIGQNNQPQHF.

CDR3 sequence: CASSQGLLGTGPGYTF. CDR3 nucleotides: TGTGCCAGCAGCCAGGGTCTGTTGGGGACAGGGCCCGGCTACACCTTC. This sequence joins TRBV5-4 and TRBJ1-2, with 9 nucleotides matching TRBD1. After removal of 4 bases from V and 8 bases from J, the junction contained 15 bases not matched to a gene. This CDR3 contains 16 residues. Germline V gene lookup returns CDR1 SGHNT and CDR2 YYREEE (reference sequence).

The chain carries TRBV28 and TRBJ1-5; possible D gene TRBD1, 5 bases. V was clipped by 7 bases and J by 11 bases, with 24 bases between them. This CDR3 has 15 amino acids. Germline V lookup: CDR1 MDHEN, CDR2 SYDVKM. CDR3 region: CASTLGGRQGNSQHF. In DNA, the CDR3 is TGTGCCAGCACCCTAGGAGGGCGGCAGGGTAATTCCCAGCATTTT.

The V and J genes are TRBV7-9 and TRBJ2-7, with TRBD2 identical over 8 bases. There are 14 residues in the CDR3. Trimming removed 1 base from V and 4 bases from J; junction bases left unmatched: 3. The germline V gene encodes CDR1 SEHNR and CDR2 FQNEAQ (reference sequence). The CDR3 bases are TGTGCCAGCAGCTTAGACGGGAGGGGGTACGAGCAGTACTTC. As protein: CASSLDGRGYEQYF.

The CDR3 here is CASSPRESQPQHF. The CDR3 DNA reads TGTGCCAGTAGTCCCCGGGAATCTCAGCCCCAGCATTTT. This chain links TRBV19 with TRBJ1-5; D is ambiguous. CDR3 length: 13 residues. The germline V and J ends were trimmed by 5 bases and 6 bases, with 11 bases remaining between them. Germline values: CDR1 LNHDA, CDR2 SQIVND (reference sequence).

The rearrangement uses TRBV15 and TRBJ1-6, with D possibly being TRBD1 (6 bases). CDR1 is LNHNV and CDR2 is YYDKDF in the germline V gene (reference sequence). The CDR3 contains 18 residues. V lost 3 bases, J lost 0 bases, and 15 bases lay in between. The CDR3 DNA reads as TGTGCCACCAGCAGCCTGGGGACGGACAGCTCCTATAATTCACCCCTCCACTTT. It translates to CATSSLGTDSSYNSPLHF.

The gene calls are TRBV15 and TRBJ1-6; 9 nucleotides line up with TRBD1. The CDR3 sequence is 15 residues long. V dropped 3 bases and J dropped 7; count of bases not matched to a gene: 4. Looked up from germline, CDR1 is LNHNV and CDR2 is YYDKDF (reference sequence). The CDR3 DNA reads TGTGCCACCAGCAGCGCCGGGACAGGGAATTCACCCCTCCACTTT. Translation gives CATSSAGTGNSPLHF.

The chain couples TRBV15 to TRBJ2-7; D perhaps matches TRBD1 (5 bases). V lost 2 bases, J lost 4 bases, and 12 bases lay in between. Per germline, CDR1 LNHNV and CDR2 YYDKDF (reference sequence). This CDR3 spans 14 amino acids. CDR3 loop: CATSRQGDAYEQYF. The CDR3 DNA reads TGTGCCACCAGCAGACAGGGCGATGCGTACGAGCAGTACTTC.

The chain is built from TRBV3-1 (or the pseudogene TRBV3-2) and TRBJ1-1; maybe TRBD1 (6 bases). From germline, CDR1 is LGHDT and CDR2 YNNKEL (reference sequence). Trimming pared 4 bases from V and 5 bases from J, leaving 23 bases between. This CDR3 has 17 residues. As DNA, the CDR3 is TGTGCCAGCAGCCCTTTCGTGGCAACAGGGTGGTGGACTGAAGCTTTCTTT. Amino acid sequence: CASSPFVATGWWTEAFF.

This CDR3 reads CASRLAGGPSETQYF. The CDR3 DNA follows: TGTGCCAGCAGGCTAGCGGGGGGCCCCTCCGAGACCCAGTACTTC. The chain is built from TRBV5-6 and TRBJ2-5; 11 nucleotides line up with TRBD2. Germline lookup yields CDR1 SGHDT and CDR2 YYEEEE. V dropped 5 bases and J dropped 5; count of bases not matched to a gene: 8. The CDR3 has 15 amino acids.

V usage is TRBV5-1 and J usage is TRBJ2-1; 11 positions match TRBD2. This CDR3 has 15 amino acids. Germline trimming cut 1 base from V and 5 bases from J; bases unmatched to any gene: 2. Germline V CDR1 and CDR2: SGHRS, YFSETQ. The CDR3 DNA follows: TGCGCCAGCAGCTTGTCACTAGCGGGAGACAATGAGCAGTTCTTC. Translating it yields CASSLSLAGDNEQFF.

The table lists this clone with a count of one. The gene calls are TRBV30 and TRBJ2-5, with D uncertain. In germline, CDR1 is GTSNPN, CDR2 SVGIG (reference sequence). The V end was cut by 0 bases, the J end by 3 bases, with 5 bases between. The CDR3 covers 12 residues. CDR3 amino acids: CAWSVFEETQYF. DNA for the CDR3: TGTGCCTGGAGTGTCTTCGAAGAGACCCAGTACTTC.

The CDR3 DNA sequence: TGTGCCAGCAGCTTAGGCGCGGTCCGCTCTGGGGCCAACGTCCTGACTTTC. Translated, it gives CASSLGAVRSGANVLTF. V gene TRBV7-3 combines with J gene TRBJ2-6; D uncertain. The V and J ends lost 2 bases and 0 bases respectively, with 11 bases between them. Looked up from germline, CDR1 is SGHTA and CDR2 is FQGTGA. CDR3 size: 17 residues.

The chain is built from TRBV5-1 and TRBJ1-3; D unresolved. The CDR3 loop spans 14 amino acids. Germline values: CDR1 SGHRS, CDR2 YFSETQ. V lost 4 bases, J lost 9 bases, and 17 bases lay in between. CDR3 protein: CASSAESAVGTIYF. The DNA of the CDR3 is TGCGCCAGCAGCGCCGAATCAGCGGTGGGCACCATATATTTT. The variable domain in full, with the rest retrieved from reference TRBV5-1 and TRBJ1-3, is KAGVTQTPRYLIKTRGQQVTLSCSPISGHRSVSWYQQTPGQGLQFLFEYFSETQRNKGNFPGRFSGRQFSNSRSEMNVSTLELGDSALYLCASSAESAVGTIYFGEGSWLTVV.

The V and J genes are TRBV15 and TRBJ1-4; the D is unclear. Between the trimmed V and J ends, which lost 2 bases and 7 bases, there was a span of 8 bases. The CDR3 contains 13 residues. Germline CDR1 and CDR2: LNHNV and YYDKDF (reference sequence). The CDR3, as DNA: TGTGCCACCAGCAGATCCCCCGGTGAAAAACTGTTTTTT. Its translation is CATSRSPGEKLFF.

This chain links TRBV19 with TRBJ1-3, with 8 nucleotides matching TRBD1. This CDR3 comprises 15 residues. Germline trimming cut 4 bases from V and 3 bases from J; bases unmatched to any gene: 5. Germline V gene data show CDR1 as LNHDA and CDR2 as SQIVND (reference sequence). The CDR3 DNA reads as TGTGCCAGTAGTAGTTACAGGGGGAATGGAAACACCATATATTTT. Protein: CASSSYRGNGNTIYF.

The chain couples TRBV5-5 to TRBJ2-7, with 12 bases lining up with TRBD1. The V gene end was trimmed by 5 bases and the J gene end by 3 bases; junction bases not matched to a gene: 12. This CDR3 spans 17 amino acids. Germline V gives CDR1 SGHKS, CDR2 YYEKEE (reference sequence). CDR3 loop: CASRSGTGGAVGYEQYF. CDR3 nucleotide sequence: TGTGCCAGCAGGTCCGGGACAGGGGGCGCGGTTGGCTACGAGCAGTACTTC. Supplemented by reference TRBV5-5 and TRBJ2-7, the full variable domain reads DAGVTQSPTHLIKTRGQQVTLRCSPISGHKSVSWYQQVLGQGPQFIFQYYEKEERGRGNFPDRFSARQFPNYSSELNVNALLLGDSALYLCASRSGTGGAVGYEQYFGPGTRLTVT.